These 13 T cell receptor beta chains were all obtained from the same sample, sequenced in a study of response to subunit inactivated influenza vaccine. TCRdb analysed the RT-PCR reads with MiXCR anew, one entry per CDR3 protein. The sample records roughly 500,000 distinct CDR3 sequences, about 25% being singletons. The sample was CD4+ T cells sorted from PBMCs, taken around 5 days after vaccination. All receptors come from a man aged 50-59 years who received an inactivated influenza vaccine.

V gene TRBV12-3 or TRBV12-4 combines with J gene TRBJ1-6, with 8 bases lining up with TRBD1. Trimming took 8 bases from V and 15 from J; bases not matched to a gene: 18. The length of the CDR3 is 15 residues. The CDR3: CASVLRTGPNFRLHF. DNA for the CDR3: TGTGCCAGCGTATTACGGACAGGGCCCAATTTTCGCCTCCACTTT.

J is TRBJ1-1 and V is TRBV7-9; D perhaps matches TRBD1 (6 bases). With 8 bases removed from V and 2 bases from J, the gap between germline ends came to 12 bases. The CDR3 spans 13 residues. From germline, CDR1 is SEHNR and CDR2 FQNEAQ (reference sequence). CDR3 loop: CASVLQGNTEAFF. The CDR3 DNA follows: TGTGCCAGCGTATTACAGGGTAACACTGAAGCTTTCTTT. Full variable domain (remainder filled in from reference TRBV7-9 and TRBJ1-1): DTGVSQNPRHKITKRGQNVTFRCDPISEHNRLYWYRQTLGQGPEFLTYFQNEAQLEKSRLLSDRFSAERPKGSFSTLEIQRTEQGDSAMYLCASVLQGNTEAFFGQGTRLTVV.

The V gene is TRBV2, the J gene TRBJ1-3, with D perhaps matching TRBD1 (5 bases). V was trimmed by 5 bases and J by 0 bases, leaving 8 bases between them. The germline V gene has CDR1 SNHLY and CDR2 FYNNEI. This CDR3 is 14 amino acids long. The CDR3 region is CASSTGLSGNTIYF. The DNA of the CDR3 is TGTGCCAGCAGTACGGGGCTCTCTGGAAACACCATATATTTT.

The chain has TRBV5-1 and TRBJ2-7; D is uncertain. Per the germline V gene, CDR1 is SGHRS and CDR2 is YFSETQ. Trimming cost V 2 bases and J 4 bases, with 13 bases left between them. CDR3 length: 14 residues. In DNA form, the CDR3 reads TGCGCCAGCAGCTTTTCCACGGGTGGGTACGAGCAGTACTTC. It is translated as CASSFSTGGYEQYF.

This chain joins TRBV20-1 and TRBJ2-2; a weak D match, TRBD1 (5 bases). CDR1 and CDR2 from the germline V gene are DFQATT and SNEGSKA (reference sequence). The CDR3 has 15 residues. V shed 1 base and J shed 1 base, with 10 bases lying between them. The DNA of the CDR3 is TGCAGTGCTAGAGTTCGACAGAGGAACACCGGGGAGCTGTTTTTT. This encodes CSARVRQRNTGELFF.

This chain connects TRBV5-6 to TRBJ2-7; possibly TRBD1 for D (5 bases). This CDR3 contains 17 residues. Per germline, CDR1 SGHDT and CDR2 YYEEEE. Trimming took off 0 bases at V and 3 bases at J, with 19 bases between the two ends. CDR3 loop: CASSLAKPGLGYYEQYF. The CDR3 DNA sequence: TGTGCCAGCAGCTTGGCCAAACCAGGGTTAGGGTACTACGAGCAGTACTTC.

This clonotype was recorded a few times. The chain has TRBV20-1 and TRBJ2-3; 10 nucleotides match TRBD2. V shed 4 bases and J 3 bases; nucleotides not matched to a gene: 4. Germline CDR1 DFQATT, CDR2 SNEGSKA (reference sequence). The CDR3 is 14 amino acids. CDR3 nucleotide sequence: TGCAGTGCTACTAGCGGGAGTCGAACAGATACGCAGTATTTT. Protein: CSATSGSRTDTQYF.

This clonotype has more than one count but fewer than ten. This rearrangement joins TRBV7-2 to TRBJ1-5; no clear D gene. Trimming removed 5 bases at V and 6 bases at J, with 11 bases between. Germline CDR1 SGHTA, CDR2 FQGNSA. The CDR3 has 13 residues. The CDR3 DNA sequence: TGTGCCAGCAGCCGACTTAGGAGTCAGCCCCAGCATTTT. As protein: CASSRLRSQPQHF.

This clonotype was seen only a few times. The chain recombines TRBV7-9 with TRBJ2-7; 9 bases are shared with TRBD1. J gave up 4 bases and V 5 bases, and 9 bases lay outside the gene matches. The length of the CDR3 is 15 residues. Germline CDR1 SEHNR, CDR2 FQNEAQ (reference sequence). As DNA, the CDR3 is TGTGCCAGCAGCCAAAGACAGGGGGAAAAGTACGAGCAGTACTTC. Its translation is CASSQRQGEKYEQYF.

As for this clonotype: A read error may produce the germline difference seen at one junction end. The chain combines TRBV20-1 with TRBJ1-1; 7 nucleotides line up with TRBD1. Germline assignment: CDR1 DFQATT and CDR2 SNEGSKA (reference sequence). There are 15 residues in the CDR3. CDR3 bases: TGCAGTGCTAGAGGCAGGGGGGGCCTGAACACTGAAGCTCTCTTT. Translating it yields CSARGRGGLNTEALF.

The J gene is TRBJ1-1, the V gene TRBV30; D gene uncertain. CDR3 size: 12 residues. Trimming left V 6 bases short and J 6 bases short, with 14 bases between. Per the germline V gene, CDR1 is GTSNPN and CDR2 is SVGIG (reference sequence). This CDR3 reads CACHPRRAEAFF. The CDR3 bases are TGTGCCTGCCACCCCCGTCGAGCTGAAGCTTTCTTT.

The table lists this clonotype with a few counts. The chain employs TRBV20-1 and TRBJ2-5, with 12 bases fitting TRBD2. The length of the CDR3 is 14 residues. J gave up 3 bases and V 6 bases, and 5 bases lay outside the gene matches. Germline-derived CDR1 and CDR2 are DFQATT and SNEGSKA (reference sequence). CDR3 in DNA: TGCAGTGCAACTCGGACTAGCGGGGAAGAGACCCAGTACTTC. Translation: CSATRTSGEETQYF.

The chain recombines TRBV12-3 or TRBV12-4 with TRBJ2-7; 9 nucleotides align to TRBD1. The CDR3 runs 15 residues. Trimming cost V 6 bases and J 0 bases; bases outside gene matches: 6. CDR3 amino acids: CASSLTGGLSYEQYF. The DNA for the CDR3 is TGTGCCAGCAGCCTAACAGGGGGCCTCTCCTACGAGCAGTACTTC.